A selection of T cell receptor beta chains follows, all from one sample in a study of CD4 T cells in relation to SARS-CoV-2 and coronaviruses. No antigens are known for them. The protocol was immunoSEQ multiplex PCR, while the TCRdb copy is restricted to in-frame clones and leaves out a portion. Here the sample spans 15,000 to 20,000 clones, around 78% being singletons. The sample consisted of CD4+ T cells from PBMCs, cultured in vitro. The receptors stem from a human donor in good health. The CDR3 runs from the conserved cysteine through the conserved F or W. A D gene is named only where the DNA matches it firmly. Expanded clones are given a class, and other clones once, few, many or no size at all.

j_gene | abundance | d_gene | v_gene | CDR3aa | CDR3nt
TRBJ1-1 | few | NA | TRBV10-3 | CAISDPGYGAFF | TGTGCCATCAGTGACCCAGGTTACGGAGCTTTCTTT
TRBJ1-1 | NA | NA | TRBV6-6 | CASTNPREGDTEAFF | TGTGCCAGCACAAACCCCAGGGAGGGGGACACTGAAGCTTTCTTT
TRBJ2-7 | NA | TRBD2 | TRBV19 | CASSIPGLSYEQYF | TGTGCCAGTAGTATACCGGGACTAAGCTACGAGCAGTACTTC
TRBJ1-5 | few | NA | TRBV15 | CATSSLGQPQHF | TGTGCCACCAGCAGTTTGGGACAGCCCCAGCATTTT
TRBJ2-5 | NA | TRBD1 | TRBV30 | CAWSRDRAAETQYF | TGTGCCTGGAGCAGGGACAGGGCGGCGGAGACCCAGTACTTC
TRBJ2-1 | NA | TRBD2 | TRBV28 | CASSPGLAGERDNEQFF | TGTGCCAGCAGCCCGGGACTAGCGGGAGAAAGGGACAATGAGCAGTTCTTC
TRBJ2-3 | NA | NA | TRBV11-1 | CASSHRQQYTDTQYF | TGTGCCAGCAGTCACCGACAGCAATATACAGATACGCAGTATTTT
TRBJ1-2 | few | TRBD1 | TRBV7-9 | CASSHGQGGYTF | TGTGCCAGCAGCCACGGACAGGGAGGATACACCTTC
TRBJ1-2 | NA | NA | TRBV6-5 | CASRTQGLYGYTF | TGTGCCAGCAGGACACAGGGTCTTTATGGCTACACCTTC
TRBJ1-2 | few | NA | TRBV19 | CASEGNYGYTF | TGTGCCAGTGAGGGGAACTATGGCTACACCTTC
TRBJ1-2 | NA | TRBD1 | TRBV11-2 | CASRPNRDRGDYGYTF | TGTGCCAGCAGACCGAACCGGGACAGGGGCGACTATGGCTACACCTTC